The TCR beta chain described here comes from a study of T cell responses to AZD1222 COVID-19 vaccine. Study-wide results and limits: Spike regions recognized by vaccine-associated CD4 TCRs spanned the protein, led by 160-218 and 743-854. The repertoires were collected only after the peak T cell response.

Concerning this clone: Its target is unknown.

Here immunoSEQ multiplex PCR was the method, and the copy in TCRdb shows in-frame clones only, minus some. The table shows approximately 220,000 clones, with about 92% occurring only once. This receptor was obtained from an adult in good health. The sample here was peripheral blood, taken on day 0 of MenACWY control vaccination.

The chain's CDR3 is CASSGGGPPLHF. The CDR3 DNA follows: TGTGCCAGCAGTGGGGGGGGGCCACCCCTCCACTTT. The chain employs TRBV25-1 and TRBJ1-6, with TRBD1 as a possible D gene (6 bases). Germline assignment: CDR1 MGHDK and CDR2 SYGVNS. V gave up 4 bases and J gave up 11 bases, with 9 bases separating them. The CDR3 totals 12 residues.